Included here is one TCR beta chain sequence, with context. Cohort assignment relied on participant-reported clinical history. The method was immunoSEQ multiplex PCR; TCRdb's version includes in-frame clones alone and lacks a portion of them. In the table there are 150,000 to 200,000 clones, roughly 82% of which are singletons. The sample originates from a study of blood T cell repertoires in COVID-19. This CDR3 has 17 residues. CDR1 LNHDA and CDR2 SQIVND come from the germline V gene (reference sequence). Trimming at V came to 0 bases and at J to 0 bases, leaving 3 bases not matched to a gene. Sequencing was performed on PBMCs or T cells enriched from blood (not recorded which). The chain carries TRBV19 and TRBJ2-2; 8 bases align to TRBD1. The source is a man aged 35-49 years who had recovered from COVID-19. CDR3 protein: CASSIDGGQANTGELFF. DNA for the CDR3: TGTGCCAGTAGTATAGACGGGGGACAGGCGAACACCGGGGAGCTGTTTTTT.